The clone carrying this T cell receptor beta chain was detected many times. What it binds is unknown. TCRdb ran MiXCR on the 5' RACE reads and lists one entry per CDR3 protein. The sample lists approximately 6,600 distinct CDR3 sequences, 1% to 1.5% seen once, with around 9.7% in the top ten. Noted time point: sample taken at primary tumor resection. This sample was taken from a study of spatial heterogeneity in lung cancer. The study's findings and limits: Tumoral mutation counts were tracked by counts of expanded intratumoral alpha and beta TCRs.

The clonotype originates from a male donor with early-stage non-small cell lung cancer. The sequencing used lung tumor tissue, collected at surgery.

The CDR3 loop is CSAPLLGQGDTQYF. Written as DNA, the CDR3 is TGCAGCGCTCCCCTCCTGGGACAGGGCGATACGCAGTATTTT. V is TRBV29-1 and J is TRBJ2-3, with TRBD1 identical over 9 bases. The germline CDR1 and CDR2 sequences are SQVTM and ANQGSEA. The CDR3 is 14 residues long. Losses at the gene ends were 7 bases for V and 6 bases for J; bases not matched to a gene: 11.